This TCR beta chain came from a study of somatic mutations in cytotoxic T cells in rheumatoid arthritis (TCRdb year 2017). About the study as a whole: A FACSAria II or Sony SH800 was used to flow-sort some V beta antibody-stained T-cell populations at nearly 100% purity, and TCRB sequencing was also done on sorted V beta1+ cells. Patient and control groups had essentially identical median ages. In newly diagnosed rheumatoid arthritis without treatment, the study examined if expanded CD8+ T-cell clones harbor somatic mutations, relying on TCRB deep sequencing to characterize clonality. For 55 to 70 rheumatoid arthritis patients and some 21 healthy controls, TCRB deep sequencing was carried out.

On this clone itself: It lacks a known antigen. No qualities accompany the bases; no much larger clone lies one base away.

The CDR3 numbers 13 residues from cysteine through phenylalanine. The read is trimmed to its CDR3 DNA, 39 bases read in frame from base 1. At the junction V is shortened by 6 bases and J by 3 bases; bases outside the gene matches: 5. In the germline V gene (reference sequence), CDR1 corresponds to MNHEY and CDR2 to SMNVEV. With a median age of 56 years (range roughly 20-80) and approximately 50% female, the healthy controls consisted of approximately 22 blood donors whose buffy coats were used. Positive magnetic bead selection on an AutoMACS was used to isolate CD4+ and CD8+ cells, with flow cytometry used to check purity. Isolation of peripheral blood mononuclear cells was done through Ficoll-Paque PLUS density gradient separation. DNA from CD4-enriched, CD8-enriched or PBMC samples was extracted using Nucleospin Tissue or Tissue XS kits and then quantified on a Qubit 2.0 fluorometer. The full study reports these points: Healthy controls showed no age-related increase in CD8+ clonality, whereas patients did (Spearman r ≈ 0.49). CD8+ T-cell clonality did not differ significantly between rheumatoid arthritis patients and age-matched healthy controls. The slight TRBV07 underrepresentation in patients was not adjusted for multiple comparisons. Several identical CD8+ TCRB sequences were found in both blood and synovial fluid, and in about an eighth of the roughly 60 patients the largest CD8+ clone exceeded 20% of CD8+ cells. Viral specificity could not be ruled out by absence from virus-specific databases, and the antigen targets of the expanded CD8+ clones remained unknown.

Genomic DNA underwent TCRB CDR3 sequencing using the immunoSEQ assay. On the study's bioinformatics: Only productive TCRB rearrangements were included in the analyses. Clonality was expressed as a Shannon entropy-based productive clonality index, with each clone defined by a unique TCRB CDR3 sequence. Repertoire overlap between two samples was calculated from the template counts of each clone relative to total templates per sample. V-gene usage from TCRB sequencing and V-gene usage measured by flow cytometry were correlated (Spearman r of roughly 0.61). Imported from immuneACCESS, the table was reduced by TCRdb to in-frame sequences with V and J called. These copies leave out some clones; in studies compared against another copy, an unresolved V gene accounts for under half, and the cause of the remainder is not known. V and J calls and clone size are as listed in that table; D and trimming were resolved from the DNA. The sample profile shows under 25,000 clones; about nine tenths of them were found once. Around 15% of the sample rests with the top ten.

The sample was CD8+ T cells sorted from blood. The chain couples TRBV27 to TRBJ2-7, with TRBD2 matching 7 junction bases. The source of this sequence is a man aged 35 to 55 in good health. The encoded CDR3 is CASRLATNYEQYF. The nucleotides read TGTGCCAGCAGACTAGCGACCAACTACGAGCAGTACTTC.